These 3 T cell receptor beta chains share one sample of origin, sequenced in a study of T cells in Graves' hyperthyroidism and ophthalmopathy. Researchers took RNA transcripts and amplified the TCR beta CDR3 regions from them. The HTBI set primed first-round TCR CDR3 RT-PCR. One entry per CDR3 protein results from TCRdb running MiXCR on the multiplex PCR reads. The sample gives approximately 600,000 distinct CDR3 sequences, approximately 14% of which show up once; roughly 4.3% is in the top ten. Sequenced input: blood. These receptors came from a woman aged 40 to 50 with Graves' ophthalmopathy.

This clonotype was found many times. The rearrangement links TRBV28 to TRBJ1-2; D is uncertain. Trimming left V 3 bases short and J 5 bases short, with 10 bases between. The germline V gene has CDR1 MDHEN and CDR2 SYDVKM. The CDR3 covers 13 residues. CDR3 loop: CASSLNPRYGYTF. The CDR3 nucleotides read TGTGCCAGCAGTTTGAACCCCCGTTATGGCTACACCTTC.

The V and J genes are TRBV4-1 and TRBJ1-3, with a tentative D call TRBD1 (6 bases). The CDR3 loop spans 18 amino acids. V gave up 0 bases and J gave up 2 bases, with 17 bases separating them. CDR1 is MGHRA, CDR2 YSYEKL, per germline. CDR3 residues: CASSQDLKYRDTGNTIYF. CDR3 in DNA: TGCGCCAGCAGCCAAGATTTGAAATACAGGGACACTGGAAACACCATATATTTT.

The sample holds many counts of this clonotype. The chain employs TRBV24-1 and TRBJ2-5; the match to TRBD1 covers 7 bases. This CDR3 spans 18 amino acids. Germline V gene sequence: CDR1 KGHDR, CDR2 SFDVKD. V lost 5 bases and J lost 5; bases outside the gene matches: 19. In DNA form, the CDR3 reads TGTGCCACCAGTGCTATGTCCCCCAACAGGGGTCCGAGGGAGACCCAGTACTTC. This encodes CATSAMSPNRGPRETQYF.